This entry lists 12 T cell receptor beta chains sequenced from one sample in a study of T cell responses to AZD1222 COVID-19 vaccine (dated by TCRdb to about 2021). The sample's time point, from its label and the paper: about 28 days (+/-7) after the second vaccine dose. The library was generated by the immunoSEQ multiplex PCR assay. The table comes from immuneACCESS by way of TCRdb, which keeps in-frame sequences with V and J called. Part of the clones is missing from these tables; in studies checked, under half for an unresolved V gene and the rest for unknown reasons. This sample gives approximately 80,000 clones in total; approximately 85% of them show up just once. 3.4% of the sample is held by the ten biggest clonotypes. The sample here was peripheral blood, taken 28 days after the second AZD1222 dose. The source of these receptors is an adult who received the AZD1222 COVID-19 vaccine.

This clone has just a few counts. The chain joins TRBV2 to TRBJ2-3, with 10 nucleotides matching TRBD1. J lost 4 bases, V lost 8 bases, and 6 bases had no gene match. The CDR3 runs to 14 residues. The germline gives CDR1 SNHLY, CDR2 FYNNEI. Written as DNA, the CDR3 is TGTGCCAGCGCTGGACAGGGGGTCCCAGATACGCAGTATTTT. Amino acid sequence: CASAGQGVPDTQYF.

This clone was detected once. The chain links TRBV5-4 to TRBJ2-5; a weak D match, TRBD2 (5 bases). The length of the CDR3 is 13 residues. V was pared by 3 bases and J by 5 bases, with 11 bases between. Germline assignment: CDR1 SGHNT and CDR2 YYREEE (reference sequence). Here the CDR3 reads CASSSSRAETQYF. In DNA, the CDR3 is TGTGCCAGCAGCTCTAGCCGGGCGGAGACCCAGTACTTC.

CDR3 bases: TGTGCCAGCAGTTTTTCTGGAGCGGGAGATACGCAGTATTTT. This translates into CASSFSGAGDTQYF. The rearrangement links TRBV27 to TRBJ2-3; D might be TRBD2 (6 bases). Germline-derived CDR1 and CDR2 are MNHEY and SMNVEV (reference sequence). Trimming took 3 bases from V and 5 from J, leaving 12 bases between them. The CDR3 consists of 14 residues.

There are a few counts of this clone. This chain links TRBV7-9 with TRBJ1-2; D is perhaps TRBD1 (5 bases). Germline CDR1 SEHNR, CDR2 FQNEAQ (reference sequence). The V gene lost 0 bases and the J gene lost 7 bases, with 9 bases spanning the gap. The CDR3 loop spans 13 amino acids. CDR3 loop: CASSLAQGPGYTF. DNA of the CDR3: TGTGCCAGCAGCTTAGCCCAGGGACCTGGCTACACCTTC.

In its sample, this clone was seen once. The chain links TRBV7-2 to TRBJ2-2; 8 bases are a match to TRBD1. This CDR3 region has 15 residues. Per the germline V gene, CDR1 is SGHTA and CDR2 is FQGNSA. V dropped 5 bases and J dropped 6; count of bases not matched to a gene: 8. CDR3 residues: CASSQGAIGAGELFF. The DNA of the CDR3 is TGTGCCAGCAGCCAGGGGGCTATCGGTGCCGGGGAGCTGTTTTTT.

This chain uses TRBV30 with TRBJ2-3; D not resolved. The CDR3 extends over 14 amino acids. CDR1 GTSNPN and CDR2 SVGIG come from the germline V gene (reference sequence). Trimming left V 0 bases short and J 4 bases short, with 11 bases between. DNA for the CDR3: TGTGCCTGGAGTGTATCCCTTACCCCAGATACGCAGTATTTT. This translates into CAWSVSLTPDTQYF.

The CDR3 sequence: CAWSGQKIYEQYF. The CDR3 DNA follows: TGTGCCTGGAGTGGCCAAAAGATATACGAGCAGTACTTC. V is TRBV30 and J is TRBJ2-7; no clear D gene. The germline V gene has CDR1 GTSNPN and CDR2 SVGIG (reference sequence). The CDR3 is made up of 13 amino acids. Deletions cut 1 base from V and 4 bases from J, with 11 bases between.

The CDR3 nucleotides are TGTGCCAGCAGCCAAGCATTGGGTGTTTCGGCTGGCTACACCTTC. This gives the protein CASSQALGVSAGYTF. V gene TRBV14 combines with J gene TRBJ1-2, with D unclear. This CDR3 is 15 amino acids long. V was cut by 1 base and J by 7 bases, with 16 bases left in between. CDR1 is SGHDN, CDR2 FVKESK, per germline. Full variable domain (remainder filled in from reference TRBV14 and TRBJ1-2): EAGVTQFPSHSVIEKGQTVTLRCDPISGHDNLYWYRRVMGKEIKFLLHFVKESKQDESGMPNNRFLAERTGGTYSTLKVQPAELEDSGVYFCASSQALGVSAGYTFGSGTRLTVV.

The rearrangement joins TRBV12-2 to TRBJ2-5; the table assigns TRBD2, which was not confirmed against the DNA. TRBV12-2 is marked as a pseudogene. CDR3 length: 17 amino acids. CDR3: CASRSEGLAGYQETQYF. CDR3 bases: TGTGCAAGTCGCTCAGAAGGACTAGCGGGCTACCAAGAGACCCAGTACTTC.

This chain joins TRBV6-1 and TRBJ2-3, with D perhaps TRBD1 or TRBD2 (5 bases each). This CDR3 has 13 amino acids. V was clipped by 3 bases and J by 6 bases, with 10 bases between them. Germline CDR1 MNHNS, CDR2 SASEGT. DNA for the CDR3: TGTGCCAGCAGTGACAGGGACGGGGATACGCAGTATTTT. Its translation: CASSDRDGDTQYF.

The chain couples TRBV5-1 to TRBJ2-7; TRBD2 is a possible D gene (5 bases). V gave up 5 bases and J gave up 4 bases, with 7 bases separating them. The CDR3 loop spans 11 amino acids. Looked up from germline, CDR1 is SGHRS and CDR2 is YFSETQ. This chain's CDR3 is CASREEYEQYF. The CDR3 bases are TGCGCCAGCAGGGAGGAGTACGAGCAGTACTTC.

This chain joins TRBV28 and TRBJ2-7; tentatively, D is TRBD2 (6 bases). Germline values: CDR1 MDHEN, CDR2 SYDVKM. The CDR3 length is 13 residues. The V and J ends lost 6 bases and 7 bases respectively, with 16 bases between them. The CDR3 DNA reads TGTGCCAGCAGAGAAACGACGGCGGGGGAGCAGTACTTC. This gives the protein CASRETTAGEQYF.